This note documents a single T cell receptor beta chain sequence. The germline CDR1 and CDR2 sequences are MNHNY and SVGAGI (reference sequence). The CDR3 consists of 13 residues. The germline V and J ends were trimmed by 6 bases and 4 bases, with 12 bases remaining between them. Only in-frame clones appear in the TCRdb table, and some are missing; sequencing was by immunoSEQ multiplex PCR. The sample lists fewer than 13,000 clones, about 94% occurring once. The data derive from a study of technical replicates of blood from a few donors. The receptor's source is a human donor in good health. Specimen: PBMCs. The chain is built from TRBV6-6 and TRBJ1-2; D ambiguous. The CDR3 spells CASRQDLSYGYTF. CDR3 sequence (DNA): TGTGCCAGCAGGCAAGATCTCAGCTATGGCTACACCTTC.